The 19 T cell receptor beta chains listed next were all sequenced from one sample in a study of cytomegalovirus exposure and HLA in healthy donors. Researchers ran the PCR with 60 Vbeta and 13 Jbeta primers. Data came from immunoSEQ multiplex PCR; TCRdb stores just in-frame clones and leaves some out. The sample includes approximately 93,000 clones, around three fifths of them seen just once. The sequencing input was PBMCs. The receptors originated from a boy younger than 18 in good health and CMV-seropositive.

The chain is built from TRBV5-5 and TRBJ2-7; 11 bases align to TRBD2. Germline V gene sequence: CDR1 SGHKS, CDR2 YYEKEE (reference sequence). The CDR3 spans 14 residues. Trimming took 4 bases from V and 3 from J; bases not matched to a gene: 3. The CDR3 protein is CASSRLAGSYEQYF. In DNA form, the CDR3 reads TGTGCCAGCAGCCGACTAGCGGGGAGCTACGAGCAGTACTTC. Using reference TRBV5-5 and TRBJ2-7 for the parts outside the CDR3, the full variable domain is DAGVTQSPTHLIKTRGQQVTLRCSPISGHKSVSWYQQVLGQGPQFIFQYYEKEERGRGNFPDRFSARQFPNYSSELNVNALLLGDSALYLCASSRLAGSYEQYFGPGTRLTVT.

The chain uses TRBV5-1 and TRBJ1-1; D might be TRBD1 (5 bases). Trimming shortened V by 2 bases and J by 5 bases, and 13 bases separated the two germline ends. The CDR3 has 14 amino acids. Germline assignment: CDR1 SGHRS and CDR2 YFSETQ. CDR3 region: CASSFGREGTEAFF. CDR3 bases: TGCGCCAGCAGCTTCGGCAGGGAGGGAACTGAAGCTTTCTTT.

This clone was counted a few times. This rearrangement joins TRBV30 to TRBJ1-1; D is possibly TRBD1 (6 bases). Germline V gene lookup returns CDR1 GTSNPN and CDR2 SVGIG (reference sequence). V lost 0 bases and J lost 3, with 14 bases in between. The CDR3 extends over 15 amino acids. The CDR3 DNA reads TGTGCCTGGAGTGTAGACCCAGGGGACGACACTGAAGCTTTCTTT. It specifies CAWSVDPGDDTEAFF.

This clone was seen just once. The V and J genes are TRBV6-5 and TRBJ2-3, with 7 positions matching TRBD1. Trimming at V came to 0 bases and at J to 4 bases, leaving 7 bases not matched to a gene. This CDR3 spans 16 amino acids. Germline V gene lookup returns CDR1 MNHEY and CDR2 SVGAGI. The CDR3 sequence: CASSYSLRQGADTQYF. CDR3 in DNA: TGTGCCAGCAGTTACTCGTTGAGACAGGGAGCAGATACGCAGTATTTT.

In its sample, this clone was seen a few times. The chain has TRBV5-4 and TRBJ1-2, with D hard to call. This CDR3 has 16 amino acids. Germline CDR1 SGHNT, CDR2 YYREEE (reference sequence). V was trimmed by 2 bases and J by 1 base, leaving 15 bases between them. The CDR3 loop reads CASSFSVARINYGYTF. Written as DNA, the CDR3 is TGTGCCAGCAGCTTCAGCGTTGCGAGAATTAACTATGGCTACACCTTC.

The chain recombines TRBV6-4 with TRBJ2-1; D unclear. Germline V gene lookup returns CDR1 MRHNA and CDR2 SNTAGT. The CDR3 has 14 residues. V dropped 3 bases and J dropped 7 bases, with 13 bases sitting between them. The CDR3 sequence: CASSETILTNEQFF. In DNA, the CDR3 is TGTGCCAGCAGTGAGACAATCCTTACAAATGAGCAGTTCTTC.

The chain is built from TRBV6-1 and TRBJ2-1; 9 nucleotides match TRBD1. Germline V gene data show CDR1 as MNHNS and CDR2 as SASEGT. Unmatched junction bases numbered 5, after V lost 4 bases and J lost 4 bases. The CDR3 runs 15 residues. The CDR3 coding sequence is TGTGCCAGCAGTGGCCGGGACAGGGTATACAATGAGCAGTTCTTC. It specifies CASSGRDRVYNEQFF.

The chain links TRBV5-1 to TRBJ2-7; D is perhaps TRBD2 (6 bases). This CDR3 comprises 14 residues. The germline gives CDR1 SGHRS, CDR2 YFSETQ. Trimming stripped 2 bases from V and 1 base from J, with 10 bases between. The CDR3 reads CASSFTGLSYEQYF. CDR3 sequence (DNA): TGCGCCAGCAGCTTTACGGGACTTTCCTACGAGCAGTACTTC.

This clone was detected only a few times. The V and J genes are TRBV4-1 and TRBJ1-5; 7 bases agree with TRBD1. The CDR3 loop spans 15 amino acids. The germline V gene encodes CDR1 MGHRA and CDR2 YSYEKL. The ends lost 0 bases at V and 5 bases at J; junction bases unmatched: 4. CDR3 loop: CASSQDQGGHQPQHF. CDR3 DNA: TGCGCCAGCAGCCAAGATCAGGGGGGCCATCAGCCCCAGCATTTT.

V and J are TRBV5-6 and TRBJ1-6; a weak D match, TRBD1 (5 bases). Germline CDR1 SGHDT, CDR2 YYEEEE. This CDR3 has 17 residues. V lost 2 bases to trimming and J lost 0 bases, with 12 bases between them. In nucleotides, the CDR3 is TGTGCCAGCAGCTTAGAGCGGGGACCCTCCTATAATTCACCCCTCCACTTT. This sequence encodes CASSLERGPSYNSPLHF.

This rearrangement joins TRBV18 to TRBJ2-6; 10 bases align to TRBD1. Germline V gene lookup returns CDR1 KGHSH and CDR2 LQKENI. This CDR3 region has 19 residues. The V gene end was trimmed by 4 bases and the J gene end by 2 bases; junction bases not matched to a gene: 11. CDR3 bases: TGTGCCAGCTCACGAGCGAACCGGGACAGGGGTGCTGGGGCCAACGTCCTGACTTTC. It is translated as CASSRANRDRGAGANVLTF.

This chain links TRBV7-9 with TRBJ1-3; D is unresolved. V lost 6 bases, J lost 1 base, and 10 bases lay in between. The CDR3 spans 14 residues. Germline V gene sequence: CDR1 SEHNR, CDR2 FQNEAQ (reference sequence). CDR3 in amino acids: CASRPTGSGNTIYF. CDR3 nucleotides: TGTGCCAGCAGACCTACGGGTTCTGGAAACACCATATATTTT.

This sequence joins TRBV10-1 and TRBJ2-2; 12 bases are a match to TRBD2. V trimming: 5 bases; J trimming: 1 base; junction bases outside the gene matches: 8. Germline CDR1 WNHNN, CDR2 SYGVQD (reference sequence). This CDR3 has 18 amino acids. CDR3 bases: TGCGCCAGCAGTCCCCTGACTAGCGGGGGAGTGAACACCGGGGAGCTGTTTTTT. Its protein product is CASSPLTSGGVNTGELFF.

This clone was recorded a few times. V gene TRBV30 combines with J gene TRBJ1-6, with D maybe TRBD1 (6 bases). The germline CDR1 and CDR2 sequences are GTSNPN and SVGIG (reference sequence). V was clipped by 1 base and J by 7 bases, with 11 bases between them. This CDR3 is 14 amino acids long. Here the CDR3 DNA reads TGTGCCTGGAGTGACGGCAGGGGAAATTCACCCCTCCACTTT. This gives the protein CAWSDGRGNSPLHF.

The chain uses TRBV5-6 and TRBJ2-1; 8 bases are shared with TRBD1. CDR1 and CDR2 from the germline V gene are SGHDT and YYEEEE. V trimming: 0 bases; J trimming: 9 bases; junction bases outside the gene matches: 8. The CDR3 length is 15 residues. The CDR3 coding sequence is TGTGCCAGCAGCTTGGAGGACAGGGTAGGTGGTGAGCAGTTCTTC. It encodes CASSLEDRVGGEQFF.

This clone was picked up a small number of times. The V call is TRBV5-1, the J call TRBJ2-5; no firm D call. CDR1 is SGHRS, CDR2 YFSETQ, per germline. V was pared by 0 bases and J by 5 bases, with 8 bases between. This CDR3 comprises 13 residues. CDR3 sequence: CASSLGLEETQYF. The DNA of the CDR3 is TGCGCCAGCAGCTTGGGACTGGAGGAGACCCAGTACTTC.

V is TRBV19 and J is TRBJ1-1; TRBD1 is a possible D gene (5 bases). The ends were cut back, 3 bases at V and 4 bases at J, with 6 bases in the middle. CDR3 length: 12 residues. The germline CDR1 and CDR2 sequences are LNHDA and SQIVND (reference sequence). The CDR3 loop reads CASSIRGTEAFF. The CDR3, as DNA: TGTGCCAGTAGTATTAGGGGCACTGAAGCTTTCTTT.

The chain joins TRBV5-1 to TRBJ1-5; D is unresolved. V shed 0 bases and J shed 3 bases, with 7 bases lying between them. This CDR3 is 14 amino acids long. Germline-derived CDR1 and CDR2 are SGHRS and YFSETQ. This chain's CDR3 is CASSLGEFNQPQHF. DNA for the CDR3: TGCGCCAGCAGCTTGGGGGAGTTCAATCAGCCCCAGCATTTT.

This clone came up a few times. The J gene is TRBJ1-1, the V gene TRBV18; the match to TRBD1 covers 7 bases. The CDR3 has 14 residues. Per the germline V gene, CDR1 is KGHSH and CDR2 is LQKENI. V lost 6 bases and J lost 2; bases outside the gene matches: 6. The CDR3, as DNA: TGTGCCAGCTCCCTCAGGGGGGTAAACACTGAAGCTTTCTTT. This sequence encodes CASSLRGVNTEAFF.